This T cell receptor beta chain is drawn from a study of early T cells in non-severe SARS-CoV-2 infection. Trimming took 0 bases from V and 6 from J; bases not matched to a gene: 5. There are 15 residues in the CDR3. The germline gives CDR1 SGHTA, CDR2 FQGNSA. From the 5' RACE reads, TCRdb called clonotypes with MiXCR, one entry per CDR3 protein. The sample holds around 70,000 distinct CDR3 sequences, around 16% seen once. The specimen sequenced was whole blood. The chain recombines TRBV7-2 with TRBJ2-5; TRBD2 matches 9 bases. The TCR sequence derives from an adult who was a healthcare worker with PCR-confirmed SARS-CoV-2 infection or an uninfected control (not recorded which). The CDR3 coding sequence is TGTGCCAGCAGCTTAGCAGCTAGCGGGGTTAAGACCCAGTACTTC. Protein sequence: CASSLAASGVKTQYF.